This entry concerns a single T cell receptor (beta chain). Antigen: not known. The source of the sample is a study of CD8 T cells in ankylosing spondylitis. General study findings and limits: A TCR beta motif made of fewer than ten highly homologous variants seemed typical of ankylosing spondylitis blood. Peripheral blood samples showed relatively rare disease-linked clones, and these clones were CD8+.

Quantitative 5'-RACE was performed with molecular barcodes, and it yielded the TCR beta libraries. TCRdb recomputed calls from the 5' RACE reads with MiXCR, one row per CDR3 protein. Here the sample spans around 430,000 distinct CDR3 sequences, roughly 17% being singletons. The CDR3 totals 13 residues. The V end was cut by 2 bases, the J end by 3 bases, with 8 bases between. Germline V gene lookup returns CDR1 SGHRS and CDR2 YFSETQ. The sequence derives from a male donor with ankylosing spondylitis. J is TRBJ1-1 and V is TRBV5-1; D is perhaps TRBD1 (6 bases). Material for sequencing was blood, either unsorted or a sorted T cell fraction (not recorded which). The CDR3 DNA reads as TGCGCCAGCAGCTTCAAGGGGGACACTGAAGCTTTCTTT. It yields the protein CASSFKGDTEAFF.